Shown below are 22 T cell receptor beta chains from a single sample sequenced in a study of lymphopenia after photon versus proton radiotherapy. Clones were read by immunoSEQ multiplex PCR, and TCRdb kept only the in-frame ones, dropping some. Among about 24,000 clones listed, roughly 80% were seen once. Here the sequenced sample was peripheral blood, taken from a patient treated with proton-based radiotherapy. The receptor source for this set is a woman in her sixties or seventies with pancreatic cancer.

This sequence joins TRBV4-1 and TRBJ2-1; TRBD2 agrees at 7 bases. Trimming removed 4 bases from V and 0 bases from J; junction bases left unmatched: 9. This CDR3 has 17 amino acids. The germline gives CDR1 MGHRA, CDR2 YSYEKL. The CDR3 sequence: CASSPHGGKSSYNEQFF. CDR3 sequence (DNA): TGCGCCAGCAGCCCCCACGGGGGGAAGAGCTCCTACAATGAGCAGTTCTTC.

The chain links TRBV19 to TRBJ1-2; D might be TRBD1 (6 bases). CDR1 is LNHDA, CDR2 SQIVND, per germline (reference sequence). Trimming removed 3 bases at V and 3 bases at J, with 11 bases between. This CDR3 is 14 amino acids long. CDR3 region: CASSIVRGDYGYTF. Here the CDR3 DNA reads TGTGCCAGTAGTATCGTAAGGGGGGACTATGGCTACACCTTC.

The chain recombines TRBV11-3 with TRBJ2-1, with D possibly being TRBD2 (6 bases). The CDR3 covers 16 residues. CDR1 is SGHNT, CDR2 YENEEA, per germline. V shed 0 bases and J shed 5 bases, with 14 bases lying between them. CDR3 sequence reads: CASSLDSGSGNNEQFF. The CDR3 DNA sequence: TGTGCCAGCAGCTTAGATTCTGGTAGCGGTAACAATGAGCAGTTCTTC.

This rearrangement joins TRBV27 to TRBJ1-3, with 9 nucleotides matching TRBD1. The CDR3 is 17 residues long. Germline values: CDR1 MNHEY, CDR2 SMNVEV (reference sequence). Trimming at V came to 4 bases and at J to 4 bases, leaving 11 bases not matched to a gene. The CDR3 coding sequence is TGTGCCAGCAGTTCCGGACAGGGGCTCTTTTCCGGAAACACCATATATTTT. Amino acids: CASSSGQGLFSGNTIYF.

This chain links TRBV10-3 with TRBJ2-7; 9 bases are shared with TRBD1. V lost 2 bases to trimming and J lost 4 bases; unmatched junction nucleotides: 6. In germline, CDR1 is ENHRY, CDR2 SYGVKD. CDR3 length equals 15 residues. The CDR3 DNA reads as TGTGCCATCAGTGAGAGTGGGACAGGGTTATACGAGCAGTACTTC. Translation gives CAISESGTGLYEQYF.

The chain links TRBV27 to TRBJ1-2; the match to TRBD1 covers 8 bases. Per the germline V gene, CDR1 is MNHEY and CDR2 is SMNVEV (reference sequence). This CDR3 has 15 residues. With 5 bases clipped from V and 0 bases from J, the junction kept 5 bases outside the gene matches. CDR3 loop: CASSIQGVPNYGYTF. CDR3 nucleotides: TGTGCCAGCAGTATACAGGGGGTTCCTAACTATGGCTACACCTTC.

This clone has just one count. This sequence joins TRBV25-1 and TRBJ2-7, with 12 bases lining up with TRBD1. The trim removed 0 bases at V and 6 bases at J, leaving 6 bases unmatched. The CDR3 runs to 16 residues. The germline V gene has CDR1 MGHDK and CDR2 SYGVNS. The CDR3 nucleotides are TGTGCCAGCAGTGAATACCTCGGGACAGGGGGCAGCGAGCAGTACTTC. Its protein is CASSEYLGTGGSEQYF.

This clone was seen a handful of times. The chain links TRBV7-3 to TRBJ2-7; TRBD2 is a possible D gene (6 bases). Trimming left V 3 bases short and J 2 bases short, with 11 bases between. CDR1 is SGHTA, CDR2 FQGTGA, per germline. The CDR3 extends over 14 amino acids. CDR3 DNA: TGTGCCAGCAGCTTGGGGGGAGGCCCCTACGAGCAGTACTTC. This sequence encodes CASSLGGGPYEQYF. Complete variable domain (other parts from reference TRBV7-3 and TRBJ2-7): GAGVSQTPSNKVTEKGKYVELRCDPISGHTALYWYRQSLGQGPEFLIYFQGTGAADDSGLPNDRFFAVRPEGSVSTLKIQRTERGDSAVYLCASSLGGGPYEQYFGPGTRLTVT.

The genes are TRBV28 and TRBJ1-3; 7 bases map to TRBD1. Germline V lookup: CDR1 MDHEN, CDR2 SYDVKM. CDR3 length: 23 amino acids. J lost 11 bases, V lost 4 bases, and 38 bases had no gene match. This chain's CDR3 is CASSWAGGAPGGRGASEVGAIYF. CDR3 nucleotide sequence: TGTGCCAGCAGTTGGGCGGGGGGGGCCCCAGGGGGTCGGGGAGCCTCGGAAGTTGGAGCCATATATTTT.

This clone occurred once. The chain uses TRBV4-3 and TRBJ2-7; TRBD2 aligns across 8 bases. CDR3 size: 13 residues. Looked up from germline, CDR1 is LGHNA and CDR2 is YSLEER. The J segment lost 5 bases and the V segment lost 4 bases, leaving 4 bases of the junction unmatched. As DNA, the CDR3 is TGCGCCAGCAGCCCTATGCGGGGGGACGAGCAGTACTTC. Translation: CASSPMRGDEQYF.

CDR3 loop: CASRRGQPYGYTF. The CDR3 region has the DNA TGTGCCAGCAGAAGGGGACAGCCCTATGGCTACACCTTC. The rearrangement joins TRBV2 to TRBJ1-2, with 7 bases that match TRBD1. CDR1 SNHLY and CDR2 FYNNEI come from the germline V gene. J lost 4 bases, V lost 6 bases, and 5 bases had no gene match. The CDR3 runs 13 residues.

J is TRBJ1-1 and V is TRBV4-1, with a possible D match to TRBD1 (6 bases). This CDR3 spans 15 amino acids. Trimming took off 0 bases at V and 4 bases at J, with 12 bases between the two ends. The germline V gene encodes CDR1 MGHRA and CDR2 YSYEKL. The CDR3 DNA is TGCGCCAGCAGCCAAGATTGGAAGGGGGTCACTGAAGCTTTCTTT. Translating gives CASSQDWKGVTEAFF.

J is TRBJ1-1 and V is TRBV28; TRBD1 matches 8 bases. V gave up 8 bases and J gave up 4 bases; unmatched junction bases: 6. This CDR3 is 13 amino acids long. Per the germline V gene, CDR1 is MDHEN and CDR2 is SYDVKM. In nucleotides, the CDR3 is TGTGCCAGCGGCAGGGGGCCGAGCACTGAAGCTTTCTTT. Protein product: CASGRGPSTEAFF.

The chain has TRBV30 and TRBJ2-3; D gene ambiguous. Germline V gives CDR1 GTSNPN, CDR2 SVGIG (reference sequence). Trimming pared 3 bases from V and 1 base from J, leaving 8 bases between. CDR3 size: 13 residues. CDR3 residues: CAWRNDGTDTQYF. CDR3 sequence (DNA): TGTGCCTGGAGGAACGACGGCACAGATACGCAGTATTTT.

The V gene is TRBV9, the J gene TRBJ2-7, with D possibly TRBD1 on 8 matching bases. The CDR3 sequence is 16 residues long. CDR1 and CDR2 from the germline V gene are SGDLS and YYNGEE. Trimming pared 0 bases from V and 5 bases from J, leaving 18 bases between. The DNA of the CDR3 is TGTGCCAGCAGCGTAGGGGAGGGGACAGGTTCCGACGAGCAGTACTTC. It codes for CASSVGEGTGSDEQYF.

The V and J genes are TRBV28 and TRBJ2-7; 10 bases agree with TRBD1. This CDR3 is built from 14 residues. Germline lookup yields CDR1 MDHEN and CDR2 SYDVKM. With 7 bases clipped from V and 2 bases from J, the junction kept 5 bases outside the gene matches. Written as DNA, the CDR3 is TGTGCCAGCACATTCGGGACAGGGGCCTACGAGCAGTACTTC. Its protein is CASTFGTGAYEQYF.

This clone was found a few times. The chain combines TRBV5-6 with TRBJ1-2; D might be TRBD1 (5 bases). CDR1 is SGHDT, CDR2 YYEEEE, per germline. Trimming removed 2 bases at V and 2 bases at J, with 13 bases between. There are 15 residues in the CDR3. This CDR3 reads CASSFSAGSNYGYTF. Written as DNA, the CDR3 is TGTGCCAGCAGCTTTTCGGCAGGGAGCAACTATGGCTACACCTTC.

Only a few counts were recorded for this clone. The CDR3 sequence is CASSPGDRDVAEAFF. The CDR3 DNA is TGCGCCAGCAGCCCCGGGGACAGGGACGTTGCTGAAGCTTTCTTT. The chain has TRBV5-1 and TRBJ1-1; 9 nucleotides line up with TRBD1. The V segment lost 4 bases and the J segment 6 bases; nucleotides outside the gene matches: 10. The CDR3 runs 15 residues. Germline-derived CDR1 and CDR2 are SGHRS and YFSETQ.

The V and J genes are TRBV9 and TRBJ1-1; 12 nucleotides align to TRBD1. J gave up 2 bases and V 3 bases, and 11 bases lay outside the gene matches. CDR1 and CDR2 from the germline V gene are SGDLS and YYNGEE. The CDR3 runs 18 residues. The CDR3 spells CASSGARDRGLLNTEAFF. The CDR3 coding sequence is TGTGCCAGCAGCGGAGCCCGGGACAGGGGGCTACTTAACACTGAAGCTTTCTTT.

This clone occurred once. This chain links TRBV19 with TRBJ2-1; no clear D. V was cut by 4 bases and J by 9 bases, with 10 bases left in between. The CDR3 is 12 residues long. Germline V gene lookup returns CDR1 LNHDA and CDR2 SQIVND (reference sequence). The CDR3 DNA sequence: TGTGCCAGTAGTAAAGGGCGCACTGAGCAGTTCTTC. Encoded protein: CASSKGRTEQFF. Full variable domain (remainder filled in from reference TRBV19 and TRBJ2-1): DGGITQSPKYLFRKEGQNVTLSCEQNLNHDAMYWYRQDPGQGLRLIYYSQIVNDFQKGDIAEGYSVSREKKESFPLTVTSAQKNPTAFYLCASSKGRTEQFFGPGTRLTVL.

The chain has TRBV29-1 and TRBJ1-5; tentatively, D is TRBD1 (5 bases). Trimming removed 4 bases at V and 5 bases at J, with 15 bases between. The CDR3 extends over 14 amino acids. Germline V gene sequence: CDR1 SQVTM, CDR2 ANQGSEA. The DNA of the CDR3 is TGCAGCGTTGGGGTCTTGGGGGGTGATCAGCCCCAGCATTTT. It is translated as CSVGVLGGDQPQHF.

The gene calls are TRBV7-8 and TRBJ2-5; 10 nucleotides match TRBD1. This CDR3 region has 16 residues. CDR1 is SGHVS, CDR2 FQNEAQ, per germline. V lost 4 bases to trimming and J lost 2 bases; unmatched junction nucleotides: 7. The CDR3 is CASSSTTGGRQETQYF. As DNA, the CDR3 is TGTGCCAGCAGCTCGACGACAGGGGGCCGTCAAGAGACCCAGTACTTC.